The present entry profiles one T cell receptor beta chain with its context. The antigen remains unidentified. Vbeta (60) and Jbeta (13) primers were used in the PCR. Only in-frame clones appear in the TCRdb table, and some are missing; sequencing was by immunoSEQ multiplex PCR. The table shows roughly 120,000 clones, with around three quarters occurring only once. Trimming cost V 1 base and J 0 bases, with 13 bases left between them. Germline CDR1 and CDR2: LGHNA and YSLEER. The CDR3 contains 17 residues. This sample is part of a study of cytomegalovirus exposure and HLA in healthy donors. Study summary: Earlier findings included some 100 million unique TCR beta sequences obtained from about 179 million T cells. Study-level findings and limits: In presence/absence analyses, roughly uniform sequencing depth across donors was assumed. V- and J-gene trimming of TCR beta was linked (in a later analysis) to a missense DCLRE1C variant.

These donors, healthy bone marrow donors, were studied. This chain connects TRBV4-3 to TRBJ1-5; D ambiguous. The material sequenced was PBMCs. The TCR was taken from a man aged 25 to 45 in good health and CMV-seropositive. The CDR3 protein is CASSQGSSPYSNQPQHF. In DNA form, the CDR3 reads TGCGCCAGCAGCCAAGGGTCCAGTCCTTATAGCAATCAGCCCCAGCATTTT.